This T cell receptor beta chain came from a study of graft-versus-host responses after intestinal transplantation. The CDR3 has 14 residues. The V gene end was trimmed by 1 base and the J gene end by 2 bases; junction bases not matched to a gene: 0. The V gene's germline CDR1 is SGHRS and CDR2 YFSETQ. Only in-frame clones appear in the TCRdb table, and some are missing; sequencing was by immunoSEQ multiplex PCR. The sample records over 100,000 clones, approximately 92% being singletons. Details on this clone: Antigen: not known. Distinct nucleotide sequences in the sample also encode this CDR3.

The receptor's source is a human donor who received an intestinal transplant. This sample comprised unstimulated CD4+ T cells sorted from spleen or lymph node cells, obtained before intestinal transplant. The J gene is TRBJ1-5, the V gene TRBV5-1; 7 nucleotides align to TRBD1. CDR3 DNA: TGCGCCAGCAGCTTGACAGGGGGCAATCAGCCCCAGCATTTT. Protein: CASSLTGGNQPQHF.